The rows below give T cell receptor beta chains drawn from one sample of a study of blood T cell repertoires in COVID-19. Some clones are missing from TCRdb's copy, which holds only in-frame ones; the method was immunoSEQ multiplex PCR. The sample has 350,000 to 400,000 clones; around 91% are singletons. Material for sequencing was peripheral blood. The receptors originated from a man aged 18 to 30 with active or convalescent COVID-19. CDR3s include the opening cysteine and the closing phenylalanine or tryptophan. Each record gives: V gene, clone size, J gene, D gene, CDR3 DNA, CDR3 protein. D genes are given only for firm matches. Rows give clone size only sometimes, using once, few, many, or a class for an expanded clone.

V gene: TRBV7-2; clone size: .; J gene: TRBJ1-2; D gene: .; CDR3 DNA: TGTGCCAGCAGCTTAAGTCTAGGGGCTAACTATGGCTACACCTTC; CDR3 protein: CASSLSLGANYGYTF
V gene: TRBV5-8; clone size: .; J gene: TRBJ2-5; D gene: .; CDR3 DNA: TGTGCCAGCAGCTTGGAGACACCGTACCAAGAGACCCAGTACTTC; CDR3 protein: CASSLETPYQETQYF
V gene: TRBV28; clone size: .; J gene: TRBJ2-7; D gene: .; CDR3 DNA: TGTGCCAGCAGTTTCGCAGGGGTGGGGGAGCAGTACTTC; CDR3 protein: CASSFAGVGEQYF
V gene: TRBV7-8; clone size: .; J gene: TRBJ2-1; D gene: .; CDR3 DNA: TGTGCCAGCAGCCGAACACAGATTGAGCAGTTCTTC; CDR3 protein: CASSRTQIEQFF
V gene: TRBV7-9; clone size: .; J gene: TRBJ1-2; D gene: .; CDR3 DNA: TGTGCCAGCAGCTTAGTTGGGCAGAACTATGGCTACACCTTC; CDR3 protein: CASSLVGQNYGYTF
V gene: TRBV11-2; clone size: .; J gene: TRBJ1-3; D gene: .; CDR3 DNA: TGTGCCAGCACCTTTACTAAGACTGTTTATGGAAACACCATATATTTT; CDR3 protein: CASTFTKTVYGNTIYF
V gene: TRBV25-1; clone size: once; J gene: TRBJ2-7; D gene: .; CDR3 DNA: TGTGCCAGCAGGGACAGCCAATCCTACGAGCAGTACTTC; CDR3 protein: CASRDSQSYEQYF
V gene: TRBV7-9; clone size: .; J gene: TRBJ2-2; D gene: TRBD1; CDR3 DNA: TGTGCCAGCAGCCCCCGACAGGGTCCGAACACCGGGGAGCTGTTTTTT; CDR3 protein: CASSPRQGPNTGELFF
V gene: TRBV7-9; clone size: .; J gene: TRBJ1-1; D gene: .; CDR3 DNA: TGTGCCAGCAGCCCACTACGTGATAACACTGAAGCTTTCTTT; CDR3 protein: CASSPLRDNTEAFF
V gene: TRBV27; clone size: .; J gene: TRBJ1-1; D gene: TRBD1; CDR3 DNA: TGTGCCAGCAGTTGGACAGGAGCCATGAACACTGAAGCTTTCTTT; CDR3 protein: CASSWTGAMNTEAFF
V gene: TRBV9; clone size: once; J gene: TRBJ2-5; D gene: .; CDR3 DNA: TGTGCCAGCAGTGGAAGGGGGGGACAAGAGACCCAGTACTTC; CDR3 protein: CASSGRGGQETQYF
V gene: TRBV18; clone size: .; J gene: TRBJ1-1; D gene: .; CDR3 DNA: TGTGCCAGCTCACCACCCTTCCCTTACTTGAACACTGAAGCTTTCTTT; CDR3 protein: CASSPPFPYLNTEAFF
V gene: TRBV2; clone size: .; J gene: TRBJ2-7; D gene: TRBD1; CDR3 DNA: TGTGCCAGCAGCCCCTCCGGGACAGGGGCCGAGCAGTACTTC; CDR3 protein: CASSPSGTGAEQYF
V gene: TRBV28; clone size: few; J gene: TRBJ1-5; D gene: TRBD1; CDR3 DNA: TGTGCCAGCAGTCCATCGAGACAGGGGGCGGGTCAGCCCCAGCATTTT; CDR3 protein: CASSPSRQGAGQPQHF
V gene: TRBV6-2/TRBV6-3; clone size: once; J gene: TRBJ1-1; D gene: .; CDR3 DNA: TGTGCCAGCAGTTACTCGACAGGCCTTTTCATGAACACTGAAGCTTTCTTT; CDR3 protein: CASSYSTGLFMNTEAFF
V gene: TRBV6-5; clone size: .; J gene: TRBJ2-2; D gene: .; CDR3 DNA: TGTGCCAGCAGTCGACTCGGGGAGCTGTTTTTT; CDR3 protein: CASSRLGELFF
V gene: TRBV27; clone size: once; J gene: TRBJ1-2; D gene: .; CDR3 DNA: TGTGCCAGCAGTTTATTCGCCCAGGGCTATGGCTACACCTTC; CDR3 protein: CASSLFAQGYGYTF
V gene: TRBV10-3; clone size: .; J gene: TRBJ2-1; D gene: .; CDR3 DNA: TGTGCCATCAGTGGCCGCGCTGATGAGCAGTTCTTC; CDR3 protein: CAISGRADEQFF
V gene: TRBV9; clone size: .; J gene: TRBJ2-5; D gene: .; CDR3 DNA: TGTGCCAGCAGCGTCCGACTACAAGAGACCCAGTACTTC; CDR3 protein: CASSVRLQETQYF
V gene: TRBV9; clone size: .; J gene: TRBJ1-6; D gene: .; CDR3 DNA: TGTGCCAGCAGCGGACAACAGGGTGCTTTTGATTCACCCCTCCACTTT; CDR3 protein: CASSGQQGAFDSPLHF
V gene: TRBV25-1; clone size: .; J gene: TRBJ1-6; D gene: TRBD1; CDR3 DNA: TGTGCCAGCAGTGAATTCGGGACAGGGAATTCACCCCTCCACTTT; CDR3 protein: CASSEFGTGNSPLHF
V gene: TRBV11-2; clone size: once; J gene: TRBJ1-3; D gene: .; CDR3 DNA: TGTGCCAGCAGCTTACAGGGGAACACCGCTCCTGGAAACACCATATATTTT; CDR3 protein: CASSLQGNTAPGNTIYF
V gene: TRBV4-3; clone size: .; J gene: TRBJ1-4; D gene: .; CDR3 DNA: TGCGCCAGCAGCCAAGACGGTACCCAGGGGGAAAAACTGTTTTTT; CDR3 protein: CASSQDGTQGEKLFF
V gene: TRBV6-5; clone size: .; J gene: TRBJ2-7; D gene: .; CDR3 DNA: TGTGCCAGCAGTCAAATCAGGGGTTACGAGCAGTACTTC; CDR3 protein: CASSQIRGYEQYF
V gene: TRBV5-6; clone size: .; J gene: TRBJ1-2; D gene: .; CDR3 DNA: TGTGCCAGCAGCTTGTTGAGTTCCTATCCACCCAACTATGGCTACACCTTC; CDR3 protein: CASSLLSSYPPNYGYTF
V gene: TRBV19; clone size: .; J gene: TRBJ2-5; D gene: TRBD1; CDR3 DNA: TGTGCCAGTAGAACCGGGACAGGAGTACAAGAGACCCAGTACTTC; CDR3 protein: CASRTGTGVQETQYF
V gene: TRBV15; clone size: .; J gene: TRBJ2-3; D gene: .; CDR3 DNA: TGTGCCACCAGCATGAGGACAGATACGCAGTATTTT; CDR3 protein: CATSMRTDTQYF
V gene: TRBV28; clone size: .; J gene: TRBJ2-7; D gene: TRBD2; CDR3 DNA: TGTGCCAGCAGTAATTTCGGACTAGCGGCCTCCTACGAGCAGTACTTC; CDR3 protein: CASSNFGLAASYEQYF
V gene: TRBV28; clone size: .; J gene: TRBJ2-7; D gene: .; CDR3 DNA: TGTGCCAGCAGTCCGACAGCGACAGTCTACGAGCAGTACTTC; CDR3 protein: CASSPTATVYEQYF
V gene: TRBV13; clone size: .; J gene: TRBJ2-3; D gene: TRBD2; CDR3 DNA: TGTGCCAGCAGCCTGCGAGTTGGCGGGAGGGCCTCGGATACGCAGTATTTT; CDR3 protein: CASSLRVGGRASDTQYF
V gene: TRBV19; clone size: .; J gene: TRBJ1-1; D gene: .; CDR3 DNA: TGTGCCAGTCGGGAGGGGTACACTGAAGCTTTCTTT; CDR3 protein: CASREGYTEAFF
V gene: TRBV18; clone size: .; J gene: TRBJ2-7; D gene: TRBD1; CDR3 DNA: TGTGCCAGCTCACCACTCCGGACAGGGGACGAGCAGTACTTC; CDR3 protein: CASSPLRTGDEQYF
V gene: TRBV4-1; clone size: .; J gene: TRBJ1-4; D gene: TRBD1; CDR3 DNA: TGCGCCAGCAGCCAACTACCCGGGACAGGGGGCGGAAAACTGTTTTTT; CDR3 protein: CASSQLPGTGGGKLFF
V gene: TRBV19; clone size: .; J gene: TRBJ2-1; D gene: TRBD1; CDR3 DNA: TGTGCCAGTAGCCCCACCCGGAGGACAGGCAATTCCTACAATGAGCAGTTCTTC; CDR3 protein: CASSPTRRTGNSYNEQFF
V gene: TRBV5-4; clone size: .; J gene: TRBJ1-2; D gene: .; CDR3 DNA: TGTGCCAGCAGCTTGGGGACAGCCGGCTACACCTTC; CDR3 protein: CASSLGTAGYTF
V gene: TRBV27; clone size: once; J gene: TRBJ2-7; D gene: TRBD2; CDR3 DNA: TGTGCCAGCAGTCTACGGACTAGCGGGACATACGAGCAGTACTTC; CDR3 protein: CASSLRTSGTYEQYF
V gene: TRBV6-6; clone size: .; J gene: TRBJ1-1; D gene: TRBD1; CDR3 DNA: TGTGCCAGCAGTCCACAGGGGGCGGCTTTCTTT; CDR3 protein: CASSPQGAAFF
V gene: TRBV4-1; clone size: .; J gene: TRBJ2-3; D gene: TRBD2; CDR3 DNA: TGCGCCAGCAGCCAAGATAGCGGGAATACGCAGTATTTT; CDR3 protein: CASSQDSGNTQYF
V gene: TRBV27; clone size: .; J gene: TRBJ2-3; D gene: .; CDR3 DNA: TGTGCCAGCAGTTTTTTCGGTTCCGATACGCAGTATTTT; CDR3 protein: CASSFFGSDTQYF
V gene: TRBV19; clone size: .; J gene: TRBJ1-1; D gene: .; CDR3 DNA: TGTGCCAGTAGTTGGGGGGACACTGAAGCTTTCTTT; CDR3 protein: CASSWGDTEAFF
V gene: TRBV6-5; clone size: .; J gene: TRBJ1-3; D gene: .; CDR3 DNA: TGTGCCAGCAGTTTAGAAGGGGCCTCTGGAAACACCATATATTTT; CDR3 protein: CASSLEGASGNTIYF
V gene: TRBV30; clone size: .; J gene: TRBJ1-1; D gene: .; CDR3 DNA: TGTGCCTGGAGTTCCGGGGAGAACACTGAAGCTTTCTTT; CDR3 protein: CAWSSGENTEAFF
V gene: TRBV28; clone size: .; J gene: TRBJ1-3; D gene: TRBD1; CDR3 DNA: TGTGCCAGCAACTCGGACACAGGGGGCGGAGGAAACACCATATATTTT; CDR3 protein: CASNSDTGGGGNTIYF
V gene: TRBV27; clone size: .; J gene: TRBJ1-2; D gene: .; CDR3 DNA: TGTGCCAGCAGTTCTTGGTTAAGGGGTTATGGCTACACCTTC; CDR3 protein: CASSSWLRGYGYTF
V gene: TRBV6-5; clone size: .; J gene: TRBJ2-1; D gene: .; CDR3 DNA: TGTGCCAGCAGTTACGTGAAGGCGGGGAATGAGCAGTTCTTC; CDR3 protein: CASSYVKAGNEQFF
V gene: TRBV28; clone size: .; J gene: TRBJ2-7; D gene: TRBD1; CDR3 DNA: TGTGCCAGCAGTTTATCGGGACAGGGAAGGGACGAGCAGTACTTC; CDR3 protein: CASSLSGQGRDEQYF
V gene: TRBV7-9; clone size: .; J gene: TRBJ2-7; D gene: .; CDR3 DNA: TGTGCCAGCCAAGGAGACCGTCAACCCTACGAGCAGTACTTC; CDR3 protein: CASQGDRQPYEQYF
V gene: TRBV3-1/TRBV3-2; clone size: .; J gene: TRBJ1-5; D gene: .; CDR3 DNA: TGTGCCAGCAGCCAAGGGGCCGCCTATAGCAATCAGCCCCAGCATTTT; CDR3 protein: CASSQGAAYSNQPQHF